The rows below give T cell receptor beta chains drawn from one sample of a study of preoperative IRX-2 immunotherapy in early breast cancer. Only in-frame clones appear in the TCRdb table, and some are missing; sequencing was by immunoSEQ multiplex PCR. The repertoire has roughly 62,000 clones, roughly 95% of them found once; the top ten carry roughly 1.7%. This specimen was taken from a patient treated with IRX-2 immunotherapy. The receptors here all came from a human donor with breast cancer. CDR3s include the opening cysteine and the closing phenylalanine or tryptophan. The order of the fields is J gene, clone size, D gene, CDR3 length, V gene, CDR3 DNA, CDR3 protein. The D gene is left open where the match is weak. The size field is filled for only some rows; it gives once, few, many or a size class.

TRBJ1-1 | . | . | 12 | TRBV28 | TGTGCCAGCAGGGGGGGGAACACTGAAGCTTTCTTT | CASRGGNTEAFF
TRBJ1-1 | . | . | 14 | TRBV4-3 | TGCGCCAGCAGCCAAGATCTTAGAGGAGCTGAAGCTTTCTTT | CASSQDLRGAEAFF
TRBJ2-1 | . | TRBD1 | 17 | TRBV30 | TGTGCCTGGAGTGTACAGTGGACAGGGGGCTCCTACAATGAGCAGTTCTTC | CAWSVQWTGGSYNEQFF
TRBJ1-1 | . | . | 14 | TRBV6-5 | TGTGCCAGCAGTCCCTCTGCTGGGGAGCCTGAAGCTTTCTTT | CASSPSAGEPEAFF
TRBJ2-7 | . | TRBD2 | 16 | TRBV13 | TGTGCCAGCAGCCCCAGGACTAGGGAACGGTCCTACGAGCAGTACTTC | CASSPRTRERSYEQYF
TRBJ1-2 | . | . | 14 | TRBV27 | TGTGCCAGCAGTTTCAACGGAGGCCTCGAGGGCTACACCTTC | CASSFNGGLEGYTF
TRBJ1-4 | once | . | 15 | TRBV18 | TGTGCCAGCTCACCTCCGGTGGGCTGGGGTGAAAAACTGTTTTTT | CASSPPVGWGEKLFF
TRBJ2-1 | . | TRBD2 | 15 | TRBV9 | TGTGCCAGCAGCGTCGCGGGACTAAGCTACAATGAGCAGTTCTTC | CASSVAGLSYNEQFF
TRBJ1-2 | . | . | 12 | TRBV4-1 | TGCGCCAGCAGTAAGGGGTCTGGTGGCTACACCTTC | CASSKGSGGYTF
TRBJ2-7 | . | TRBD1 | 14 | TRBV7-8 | TGTGCCAGCAGCCCTGGGACAGGGGGCGCCGAGCAGTACTTC | CASSPGTGGAEQYF
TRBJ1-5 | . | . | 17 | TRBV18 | TGTGCCAGCTCACCACCCAGTATGTCGAGGGGCGATCAGCCCCAGCATTTT | CASSPPSMSRGDQPQHF
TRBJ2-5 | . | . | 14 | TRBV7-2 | TGTGCCAGCAGCTTAGGATCCGGGAGAGAGACCCAGTACTTC | CASSLGSGRETQYF
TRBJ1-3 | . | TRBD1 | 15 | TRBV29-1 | TGCAGCGTTCTAGAACCGGGACAGCATAGAAACACCATATATTTT | CSVLEPGQHRNTIYF
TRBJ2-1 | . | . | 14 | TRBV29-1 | TGCAGCGTGACTAGTTGGGTGAAAGGCAATGAGCAGTTCTTC | CSVTSWVKGNEQFF
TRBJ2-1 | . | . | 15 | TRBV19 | TGTGCCAGTAGTATAGGCTACAGGGTTCCGAATGAGCAGTTCTTC | CASSIGYRVPNEQFF